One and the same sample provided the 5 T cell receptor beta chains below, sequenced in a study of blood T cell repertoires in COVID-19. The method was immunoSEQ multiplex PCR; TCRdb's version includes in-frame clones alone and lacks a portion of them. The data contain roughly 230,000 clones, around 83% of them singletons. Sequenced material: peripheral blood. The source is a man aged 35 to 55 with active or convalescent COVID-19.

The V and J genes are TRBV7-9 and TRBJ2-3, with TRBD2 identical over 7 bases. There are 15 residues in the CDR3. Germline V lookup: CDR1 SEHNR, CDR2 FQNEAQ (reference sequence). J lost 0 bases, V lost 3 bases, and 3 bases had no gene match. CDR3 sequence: CASSLTSSSTDTQYF. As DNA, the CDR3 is TGTGCCAGCAGCTTGACTAGCTCAAGCACAGATACGCAGTATTTT.

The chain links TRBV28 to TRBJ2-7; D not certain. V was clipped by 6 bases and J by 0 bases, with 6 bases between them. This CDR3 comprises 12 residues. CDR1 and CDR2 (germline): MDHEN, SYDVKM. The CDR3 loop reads CASRSSSYEQYF. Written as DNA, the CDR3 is TGTGCCAGCAGGTCGTCCTCCTACGAGCAGTACTTC.

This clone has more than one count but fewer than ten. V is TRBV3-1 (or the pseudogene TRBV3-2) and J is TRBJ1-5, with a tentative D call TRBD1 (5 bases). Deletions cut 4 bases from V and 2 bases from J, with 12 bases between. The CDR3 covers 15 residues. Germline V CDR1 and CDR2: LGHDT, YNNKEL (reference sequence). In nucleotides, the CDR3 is TGTGCCAGCAGCCCTGGGACTTGTCGCAATCAGCCCCAGCATTTT. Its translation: CASSPGTCRNQPQHF.

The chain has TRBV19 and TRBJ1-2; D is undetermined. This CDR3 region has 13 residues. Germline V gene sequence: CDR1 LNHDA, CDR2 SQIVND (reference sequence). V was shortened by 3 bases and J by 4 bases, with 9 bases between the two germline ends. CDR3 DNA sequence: TGTGCCAGTAGTATCCGGGTAGCCTATGGCTACACCTTC. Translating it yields CASSIRVAYGYTF.

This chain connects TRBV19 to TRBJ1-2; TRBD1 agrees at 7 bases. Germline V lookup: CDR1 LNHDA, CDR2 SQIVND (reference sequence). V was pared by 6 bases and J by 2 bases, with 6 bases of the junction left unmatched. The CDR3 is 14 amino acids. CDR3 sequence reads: CASRTRTGNYGYTF. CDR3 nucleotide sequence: TGTGCCAGTAGGACAAGGACAGGCAACTATGGCTACACCTTC.